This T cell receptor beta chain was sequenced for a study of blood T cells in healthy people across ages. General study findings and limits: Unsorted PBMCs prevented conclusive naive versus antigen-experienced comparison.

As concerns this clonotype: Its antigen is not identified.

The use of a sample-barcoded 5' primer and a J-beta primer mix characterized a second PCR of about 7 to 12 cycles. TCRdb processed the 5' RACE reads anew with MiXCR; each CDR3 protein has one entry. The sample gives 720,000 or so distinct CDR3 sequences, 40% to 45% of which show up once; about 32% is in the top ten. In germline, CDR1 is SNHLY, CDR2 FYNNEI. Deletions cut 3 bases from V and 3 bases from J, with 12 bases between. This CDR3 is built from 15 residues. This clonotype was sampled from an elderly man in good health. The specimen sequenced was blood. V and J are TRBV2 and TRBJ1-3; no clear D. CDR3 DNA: TGTGCCAGCAGTGATGGCCCCCTCAATGGAAACACCATATATTTT. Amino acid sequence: CASSDGPLNGNTIYF.